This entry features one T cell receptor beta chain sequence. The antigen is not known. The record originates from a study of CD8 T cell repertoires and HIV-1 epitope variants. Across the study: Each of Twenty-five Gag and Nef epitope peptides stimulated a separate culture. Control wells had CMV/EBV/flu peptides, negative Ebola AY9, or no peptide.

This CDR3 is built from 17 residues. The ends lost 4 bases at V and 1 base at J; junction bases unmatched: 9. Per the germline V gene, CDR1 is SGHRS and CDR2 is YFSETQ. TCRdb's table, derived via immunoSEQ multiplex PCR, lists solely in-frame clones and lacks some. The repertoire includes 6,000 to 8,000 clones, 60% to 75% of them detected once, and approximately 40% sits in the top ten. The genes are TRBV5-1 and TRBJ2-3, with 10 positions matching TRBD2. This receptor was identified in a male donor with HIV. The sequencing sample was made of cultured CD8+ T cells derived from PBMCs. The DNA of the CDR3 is TGCGCCAGCAGCCCTCGACTAGCGGGTATCGGCACAGATACGCAGTATTTT. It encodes CASSPRLAGIGTDTQYF.